This T cell receptor beta chain is drawn from a study of monozygotic twins with inflammatory bowel disease. The CDR3 totals 14 residues. The germline V gene has CDR1 SGHRS and CDR2 YFSETQ. Findings and limits, study-wide: IBD patients, compared with healthy twins, shared fewer clonotypes with others (especially with disease activity).

Points on this clonotype: The antigen remains undetermined.

TCRdb reanalyzed the 5' RACE reads, giving one entry per CDR3 protein sequence and no DNA. This sample lists 300,000 to 350,000 distinct CDR3 sequences; its ten largest clones have roughly 2%. The material sequenced was blood. The chain combines TRBV5-1 with TRBJ1-4. The TCR originated in a human donor with ulcerative colitis or Crohn's disease, or a healthy co-twin of an affected twin (not recorded which). The CDR3 loop is CASSLLAANEKLFF.